This T cell receptor (beta chain) was captured in a study of immune evolution from preneoplasia to lung adenocarcinoma. Two lung cancer pathologists independently confirmed each histologic diagnosis. After pathologic assessment, macro-dissection selected premalignant or tumor cells for extraction. Findings and limits, study-wide: Normal lung had the highest top T cell clone frequencies. Clonality was highest in normal lung, lower in later-stage lesions apparently.

To note about this clone: The antigen remains undetermined.

Measured with immunoSEQ multiplex PCR; TCRdb has only the in-frame clones, and not every one. This table holds approximately 11,000 clones, approximately 82% found once. Germline lookup yields CDR1 WSHSY and CDR2 SAAADI. The germline V and J ends were trimmed by 6 bases and 2 bases, with 6 bases remaining between them. CDR3 length equals 12 residues. Sequenced: FFPE minimally invasive lung adenocarcinoma tissue. The chain has TRBV10-2 and TRBJ2-3; D unclear. The sequence came from a person between 70 and 80 years old with lung adenocarcinoma. CDR3 loop: CASSATTDTQYF. The CDR3 DNA is TGCGCCAGCAGCGCCACCACAGATACGCAGTATTTT.